A selection of T cell receptor beta chains follows, all from one sample in a study of blood T cell repertoires in COVID-19. Using immunoSEQ multiplex PCR, the repertoire was profiled, and TCRdb retains in-frame clones only, with some absent. The sample consists of tens of thousands of clones, around 85% of them appearing once. The sequencing sample was made of peripheral blood. The receptor set was obtained from a woman of 80 years or more with COVID-19, enrolled during active disease. Each CDR3 is given with its conserved first and last residue. The D gene is left open where the match is weak. The size entry is marked missing in some rows and otherwise reads once, few, many or a size class.

>TRBV6-5|12|-|TRBJ2-1|TRBD2
CASTSGRTEQFF
TGTGCCAGCACTAGCGGGCGCACGGAGCAGTTCTTC
>TRBV3-1/TRBV3-2|15|-|TRBJ2-2|-
CASSLVQGSTGELFF
TGTGCCAGCAGCCTCGTACAGGGTTCCACCGGGGAGCTGTTTTTT
>TRBV4-1|16|-|TRBJ2-5|TRBD2
CASSQDGSGRAETQYF
TGCGCCAGCAGCCAAGACGGTAGCGGGAGGGCAGAGACCCAGTACTTC
>TRBV3-1/TRBV3-2|13|-|TRBJ2-2|-
CASGLGVPGELFF
TGTGCCAGCGGGCTAGGGGTCCCCGGGGAGCTGTTTTTT
>TRBV28|15|-|TRBJ2-7|TRBD2
CASSFTSGGTYEQYF
TGTGCCAGCAGTTTCACTAGCGGGGGGACCTACGAGCAGTACTTC
>TRBV9|13|-|TRBJ1-6|-
CASSIGPNSPLHF
TGTGCCAGCAGCATAGGGCCTAATTCACCCCTCCACTTT
>TRBV9|16|-|TRBJ2-2|TRBD2
CASSVSSGIGAGELFF
TGTGCCAGCAGCGTATCTAGCGGGATAGGGGCCGGGGAGCTGTTTTTT
>TRBV28|13|-|TRBJ2-7|TRBD1
CASLRTGKYEQYF
TGTGCCAGCCTGCGGACAGGGAAGTACGAGCAGTACTTC
>TRBV11-2|15|-|TRBJ2-3|-
CASSLTGGTTDTQYF
TGTGCCAGCAGCCTAACTGGGGGGACCACAGATACGCAGTATTTT
>TRBV14|20|-|TRBJ2-1|TRBD2
CASSQDSLVWTSGRSGEQFF
TGTGCCAGCAGCCAAGATTCCCTTGTTTGGACTAGCGGGAGGAGTGGTGAGCAGTTCTTC
>TRBV6-5|15|-|TRBJ2-5|-
CASSRIRSTQETQYF
TGTGCCAGCAGTAGAATTAGGAGTACCCAAGAGACCCAGTACTTC
>TRBV7-3|13|few|TRBJ1-5|-
CASSPGVAEPQHF
TGTGCCAGCAGCCCCGGGGTCGCGGAGCCCCAGCATTTT
>TRBV7-3|14|once|TRBJ2-1|-
CASSFGIDPGEQFF
TGTGCCAGCAGCTTCGGGATAGATCCCGGTGAGCAGTTCTTC
>TRBV27|14|-|TRBJ2-2|TRBD2
CASRGGRWVGELFF
TGTGCCAGCAGAGGCGGGAGATGGGTCGGGGAGCTGTTTTTT
>TRBV5-4|17|-|TRBJ2-1|TRBD2
CASSLDRGSGRPGEQFF
TGTGCCAGCAGCTTGGATCGGGGTAGCGGGAGGCCGGGGGAGCAGTTCTTC
>TRBV6-5|15|-|TRBJ2-3|-
CASTQKGGAADTQYF
TGTGCCAGCACCCAGAAGGGGGGGGCAGCAGATACGCAGTATTTT
>TRBV27|13|-|TRBJ2-3|-
CASNLQGADTQYF
TGTGCCAGCAATCTACAGGGCGCAGATACGCAGTATTTT
>TRBV6-6|15|-|TRBJ1-2|-
CASSYGQRANYGYTF
TGTGCCAGCAGTTATGGGCAGAGAGCTAACTATGGCTACACCTTC
>TRBV20-1|11|once|TRBJ1-1|-
CSAKDNIEAFF
TGCAGTGCTAAAGACAACATTGAAGCTTTCTTT
>TRBV29-1|14|-|TRBJ2-7|TRBD1
CSVRPGQASYEQYF
TGCAGCGTTAGACCGGGACAGGCCTCCTACGAGCAGTACTTC
>TRBV19|16|-|TRBJ1-4|-
CASSTQTGLANEKLFF
TGTGCCAGTAGTACGCAAACAGGGTTGGCTAATGAAAAACTGTTTTTT
>TRBV7-2|14|-|TRBJ2-3|-
CASSGRTGTDTQYF
TGTGCCAGCAGCGGTCGGACTGGCACAGATACGCAGTATTTT
>TRBV2|13|-|TRBJ1-5|-
CASSNQGNQPQHF
TGTGCCAGCAGCAACCAGGGTAATCAGCCCCAGCATTTT
>TRBV28|12|-|TRBJ2-7|-
CASKSHLYEQYF
TGTGCCAGCAAGAGTCATCTCTACGAGCAGTACTTC
>TRBV19|14|-|TRBJ2-3|-
CASSIAGRTDTQYF
TGTGCCAGTAGTATAGCGGGAAGAACAGATACGCAGTATTTT
>TRBV5-1|15|-|TRBJ2-5|TRBD2
CASSLGGSYVETQYF
TGCGCCAGCAGCTTGGGCGGGAGTTATGTGGAGACCCAGTACTTC
>TRBV30|13|-|TRBJ2-7|TRBD1
CAWTGQGGYEQYF
TGTGCCTGGACCGGACAGGGTGGATACGAGCAGTACTTC
>TRBV18|18|-|TRBJ2-4|TRBD1
CASSLPRGQGSAKNIQYF
TGTGCCAGCTCACTTCCCAGAGGACAGGGTTCGGCCAAAAACATTCAGTACTTC
>TRBV7-9|15|-|TRBJ2-1|TRBD2
CASSLASGIGGEQFF
TGTGCCAGCAGCTTAGCCAGCGGGATCGGGGGTGAGCAGTTCTTC
>TRBV9|16|-|TRBJ2-1|TRBD2
CASSATGTSGYNEQFF
TGTGCCAGCAGCGCCACCGGGACTAGCGGGTACAATGAGCAGTTCTTC
>TRBV28|15|-|TRBJ2-1|TRBD2
CASRSSGRFNNEQFF
TGTGCCAGCAGGTCTAGCGGGAGATTTAACAATGAGCAGTTCTTC
>TRBV19|14|-|TRBJ2-2|TRBD1
CASSPGTGPGELFF
TGTGCCAGTAGCCCCGGGACAGGCCCCGGGGAGCTGTTTTTT
>TRBV4-2|15|few|TRBJ1-1|-
CASSHNTVLNTEAFF
TGTGCCAGCAGCCACAACACAGTACTGAACACTGAAGCTTTCTTT
>TRBV19|15|-|TRBJ1-4|TRBD1
CASKPGTGENEKLFF
TGTGCCAGTAAACCCGGGACAGGGGAGAATGAAAAACTGTTTTTT
>TRBV15|15|-|TRBJ2-1|TRBD1
CATSRPGQGRNEQFF
TGTGCCACCAGCAGACCGGGACAGGGGAGAAATGAGCAGTTCTTC
>TRBV5-1|14|-|TRBJ2-7|-
CASSRDWGTDEQYF
TGCGCCAGCTCACGGGACTGGGGGACCGACGAGCAGTACTTC
>TRBV21-1|16|-|TRBJ2-1|-
CASSKKDLSGRVGQFF
TGTGCCAGCAGCAAAAAGGACCTAAGCGGGAGGGTCGGGCAGTTCTTC
>TRBV6-5|13|medium-sized|TRBJ1-1|-
CASRGGLNTEAFF
TGTGCCAGCAGGGGGGGACTGAACACTGAAGCTTTCTTT
>TRBV6-5|13|few|TRBJ1-5|-
CASRFAGDQPQHF
TGTGCCAGCAGATTCGCCGGGGATCAGCCCCAGCATTTT
>TRBV9|17|-|TRBJ2-1|TRBD2
CASSVAALADPYNEQFF
TGTGCCAGCAGCGTAGCTGCCCTAGCGGATCCCTACAATGAGCAGTTCTTC
>TRBV11-2|18|-|TRBJ2-5|TRBD2
CASSLVGHTLAGVETQYF
TGTGCCAGCAGCTTAGTTGGACATACTCTAGCGGGAGTGGAGACCCAGTACTTC
>TRBV7-6|18|-|TRBJ1-2|TRBD1
CASSLAGFGQGRDYGYTF
TGTGCCAGCAGCTTAGCGGGGTTCGGACAGGGGAGGGACTATGGCTACACCTTC
>TRBV24-1|12|-|TRBJ2-5|-
CATSDLRETQYF
TGTGCCACCAGTGATCTCCGGGAGACCCAGTACTTC
>TRBV7-9|16|-|TRBJ2-1|-
CASSSSELVGGNEQFF
TGTGCCAGCAGCTCCTCGGAGCTGGTGGGAGGCAATGAGCAGTTCTTC
>TRBV2|12|-|TRBJ1-3|-
CASGLIGNTIYF
TGTGCCAGCGGGCTAATCGGAAACACCATATATTTT
>TRBV30|15|-|TRBJ2-1|-
CAWTTGPRVYNEQFF
TGTGCCTGGACTACCGGACCCAGGGTGTACAATGAGCAGTTCTTC
>TRBV11-2|19|-|TRBJ2-3|TRBD2
CASSLQGTLAGGRLDTQYF
TGTGCCAGCAGCTTACAAGGGACCCTAGCGGGGGGGAGGTTGGATACGCAGTATTTT
>TRBV5-1|14|-|TRBJ1-6|-
CASSPDIWNSPLHF
TGCGCCAGCAGCCCAGACATATGGAATTCACCCCTCCACTTT
>TRBV5-1|15|-|TRBJ2-7|TRBD1
CASSLVEGASYEQYF
TGCGCCAGCAGCTTGGTAGAGGGGGCTTCCTACGAGCAGTACTTC
>TRBV6-5|16|few|TRBJ2-1|TRBD2
CASSSPGTSIYNEQFF
TGTGCCAGCAGTTCGCCTGGGACTAGTATCTACAATGAGCAGTTCTTC
>TRBV2|14|-|TRBJ2-1|TRBD2
CASTAYSGFVEQFF
TGTGCCAGCACAGCCTATAGCGGGTTCGTGGAGCAGTTCTTC